The 20 T cell receptor beta chains reported below all come from one sample, sequenced in a study of T cell responses to AZD1222 COVID-19 vaccine. Sequencing was performed with immunoSEQ multiplex PCR; in TCRdb, only in-frame clones are kept and a portion is missing. The sample holds approximately 190,000 clones, about 94% seen once. The sample in question was peripheral blood, obtained on day 0 of AZD1222 vaccination. The receptors were gathered from an adult in good health.

The V gene is TRBV6-4, the J gene TRBJ1-2; tentatively, D is TRBD1 (5 bases). V gave up 0 bases and J gave up 8 bases, with 13 bases separating them. CDR1 is MRHNA and CDR2 is SNTAGT in the germline V gene. CDR3 length: 14 amino acids. The CDR3 spells CASSDSDRTMGYTF. DNA of the CDR3: TGTGCCAGCAGTGACTCTGACAGAACTATGGGCTACACCTTC.

The CDR3 region has the DNA TGTGCCAGCAGCGCCACAGGGAGGGGGCCCCAGCATTTT. Its protein is CASSATGRGPQHF. The rearrangement joins TRBV5-6 to TRBJ1-5, with D tentatively TRBD1 (6 bases). The germline gives CDR1 SGHDT, CDR2 YYEEEE. This CDR3 has 13 residues. Trimming pared 4 bases from V and 9 bases from J, leaving 14 bases between. Filled out from reference TRBV5-6 and TRBJ1-5, the complete variable domain reads DAGVTQSPTHLIKTRGQQVTLRCSPKSGHDTVSWYQQALGQGPQFIFQYYEEEERQRGNFPDRFSGHQFPNYSSELNVNALLLGDSALYLCASSATGRGPQHFGDGTRLSIL.

CDR3 region: CASSFLIGKNTEAFF. Here the CDR3 DNA reads TGTGCCAGCAGTTTCCTGATAGGGAAGAACACTGAAGCTTTCTTT. This chain connects TRBV28 to TRBJ1-1; unclear D gene. This CDR3 is 15 amino acids long. V gave up 3 bases and J gave up 1 base, with 12 bases separating them. Germline values: CDR1 MDHEN, CDR2 SYDVKM.

V gene TRBV5-4 combines with J gene TRBJ2-3; D is perhaps TRBD2 (5 bases). Germline lookup yields CDR1 SGHNT and CDR2 YYREEE (reference sequence). The CDR3 covers 16 residues. V was cut by 7 bases and J by 1 base, with 19 bases left in between. The CDR3 protein is CASGRGPAPGTDTQYF. The CDR3 region has the DNA TGTGCCAGCGGCCGCGGGCCCGCCCCTGGCACAGATACGCAGTATTTT.

The chain uses TRBV4-1 and TRBJ1-3; D remains unclear. Trimming took off 0 bases at V and 0 bases at J, with 6 bases between the two ends. The CDR3 is made up of 15 amino acids. Germline lookup yields CDR1 MGHRA and CDR2 YSYEKL. CDR3 coding DNA: TGCGCCAGCAGCCAAGATGCCCCCTCTGGAAACACCATATATTTT. Protein sequence: CASSQDAPSGNTIYF.

This clone was detected only once. The chain's CDR3 is CASSMGHKDEQYF. The CDR3 nucleotides read TGTGCCAGCAGCATGGGCCATAAGGACGAGCAGTACTTC. This rearrangement joins TRBV7-2 to TRBJ2-7, with D unclear. The CDR3 is made up of 13 amino acids. Germline values: CDR1 SGHTA, CDR2 FQGNSA. Trimming took off 5 bases at V and 5 bases at J, with 13 bases between the two ends.

The rearrangement joins TRBV12-3 or TRBV12-4 to TRBJ2-2; D call uncertain. V was shortened by 7 bases and J by 10 bases, with 16 bases between the two germline ends. This CDR3 has 13 amino acids. For the CDR3, the DNA is TGTGCCAGCACCAACTCCAACCCTCTGGAGCTGTTTTTT. It translates to CASTNSNPLELFF.

J is TRBJ1-2 and V is TRBV5-4; 8 positions agree with TRBD1. Germline trimming cut 5 bases from V and 13 bases from J; bases unmatched to any gene: 16. In germline, CDR1 is SGHNT, CDR2 YYREEE (reference sequence). The CDR3 totals 14 residues. The CDR3 nucleotides read TGTGCCAGCAGGTCCTCGACAGGGGCCTTGGGGGGCACCTTC. It specifies CASRSSTGALGGTF.

V gene TRBV28 combines with J gene TRBJ2-7; the D gene could be TRBD1 or TRBD2 (6 bases each). The CDR3 length is 13 residues. Trimming shortened V by 7 bases and J by 5 bases, and 15 bases separated the two germline ends. Germline CDR1 is MDHEN and CDR2 is SYDVKM. CDR3 sequence (DNA): TGTGCCAGCACAAACGGGGGCCACCACGAGCAGTACTTC. Translation: CASTNGGHHEQYF.

The chain combines TRBV5-1 with TRBJ1-6; 8 bases are a match to TRBD1. The length of the CDR3 is 14 residues. Germline V gene lookup returns CDR1 SGHRS and CDR2 YFSETQ. V shed 4 bases and J 8 bases; nucleotides not matched to a gene: 5. The CDR3 DNA sequence: TGCGCCAGCAGCAGGGACAGGCCCGATTCACCCCTCCACTTT. As protein: CASSRDRPDSPLHF.

The chain has TRBV4-3 and TRBJ2-6; D not resolved. Germline CDR1 LGHNA, CDR2 YSLEER. CDR3 length: 17 amino acids. V shed 2 bases and J shed 0 bases, with 11 bases lying between them. CDR3 region: CASSQMPPNSGANVLTF. The CDR3 DNA reads as TGCGCCAGCAGCCAAATGCCCCCAAACTCTGGGGCCAACGTCCTGACTTTC.

A remark on this clone: This CDR3 is also generated by other DNA sequences in the sample. The genes are TRBV5-1 and TRBJ2-5; D remains unclear. V was cut by 0 bases and J by 2 bases, with 2 bases left in between. This CDR3 contains 12 residues. The germline CDR1 and CDR2 sequences are SGHRS and YFSETQ. In DNA, the CDR3 is TGCGCCAGCAGCTTGGGACAAGAGACCCAGTACTTC. Translated, it gives CASSLGQETQYF.

The chain links TRBV6-2 or TRBV6-3 to TRBJ2-5; D is unclear. The CDR3 sequence is 12 residues long. Trimming stripped 1 base from V and 5 bases from J, with 5 bases between. Germline loops: CDR1 MNHEY, CDR2 SVGEGT. CDR3 DNA: TGTGCCAGCAGTTACTACGCGGAGACCCAGTACTTC. This codes for CASSYYAETQYF.

The rearrangement links TRBV2 to TRBJ1-1; 8 bases fit TRBD1. The CDR3 length is 13 residues. Unmatched junction bases numbered 4, after V lost 6 bases and J lost 4 bases. Germline V gene sequence: CDR1 SNHLY, CDR2 FYNNEI. CDR3 DNA: TGTGCCAGCAGCGATGACAGGGGCACTGAAGCTTTCTTT. It translates to CASSDDRGTEAFF.

V and J are TRBV4-3 and TRBJ1-6; TRBD1 is a possible D gene (5 bases). Trimming took 3 bases from V and 7 from J, leaving 19 bases between them. The germline gives CDR1 LGHNA, CDR2 YSLEER. This CDR3 comprises 17 residues. Here the CDR3 reads CASSHTLSGGGNSPLHF. The CDR3 region has the DNA TGCGCCAGCAGCCATACCCTCTCGGGGGGGGGAAATTCACCCCTCCACTTT.

This clone was counted between two and nine times. CDR3 DNA sequence: TGTGCCAGCAGTTTCGTCCTGTCCGGGGAGCTGTTTTTT. Translated, it gives CASSFVLSGELFF. The chain couples TRBV6-5 to TRBJ2-2; D ambiguous. Trimming left V 4 bases short and J 6 bases short, with 9 bases between. The germline gives CDR1 MNHEY, CDR2 SVGAGI. CDR3 length equals 13 residues.

This chain joins TRBV5-1 and TRBJ2-1; 7 bases map to TRBD2. Germline CDR1 and CDR2: SGHRS and YFSETQ. This CDR3 comprises 16 residues. J was trimmed by 0 bases and V by 4 bases; bases with no gene match: 7. CDR3 sequence reads: CASSGGVPTSYNEQFF. The CDR3, as DNA: TGCGCCAGCAGCGGGGGGGTCCCAACCTCCTACAATGAGCAGTTCTTC.

The rearrangement links TRBV28 to TRBJ1-6; D possibly corresponds to TRBD1 (6 bases). The V end was cut by 10 bases, the J end by 1 base, with 17 bases between. The CDR3 totals 16 residues. Looked up from germline, CDR1 is MDHEN and CDR2 is SYDVKM. CDR3 DNA: TGTGCCACGGACCTGGGGGGCGCGTCCTATAATTCACCCCTCCACTTT. It yields the protein CATDLGGASYNSPLHF.

V gene TRBV14 combines with J gene TRBJ2-7; 11 nucleotides agree with TRBD2. From germline, CDR1 is SGHDN and CDR2 FVKESK. CDR3 size: 16 residues. J lost 0 bases, V lost 4 bases, and 5 bases had no gene match. Written as DNA, the CDR3 is TGTGCCAGCAGCCTGGGACTAGCGGTTTTCTCCTACGAGCAGTACTTC. Its translation: CASSLGLAVFSYEQYF.

This chain joins TRBV12-3 or TRBV12-4 and TRBJ2-7; TRBD1 matches 7 bases. The CDR3 is 13 residues long. V was pared by 3 bases and J by 3 bases, with 2 bases of the junction left unmatched. The DNA of the CDR3 is TGTGCCAGCAGTTTGACAGGGTACTACGAGCAGTACTTC. This gives the protein CASSLTGYYEQYF.